This T cell receptor (beta chain) was documented in a study of T-cell reconstitution after alpha-beta-depleted transplantation in children. During its preparation, the TCRbeta library received unique molecular identifiers. TCRdb redid the calling of the PCR reads with MiXCR, one entry per CDR3 protein. The sample carries approximately 420,000 distinct CDR3 sequences, roughly 10% recorded once. This clonotype was counted between two and nine times. The sequence derives from a human donor who donated a stem cell graft to a child with acute myeloid leukemia. The sequencing here drew on PBMCs from the stem cell graft donor, taken from the stem cell graft.

DNA of the CDR3: TGTGCCAGCAGTGCGCCGAAAAGCGGGGGGGGACGAATGACCCAGTACTTC. This sequence encodes CASSAPKSGGGRMTQYF. This chain joins TRBV27 and TRBJ2-5; 10 bases fit TRBD2. This CDR3 comprises 17 residues. The trim removed 5 bases at V and 7 bases at J, leaving 16 bases unmatched. Germline V lookup: CDR1 MNHEY, CDR2 SMNVEV (reference sequence).